The next 27 T cell receptor beta chains were all read from a single sample in a study of blood T cells in healthy people across ages (dated by TCRdb to the mid-2010s). The library was produced with 5' RACE. The listed sequencing device is Illumina HiSeq 2500. The second PCR ran for about 6 to 12 cycles and used a J-beta primer mix along with a sample-barcoded 5' primer. The public reads were run again by TCRdb, first through fastp at Q25 and then through MiXCR, and only productive beta chains were kept. When rows share a CDR3 protein, they turn into one entry using the most common DNA and genes. The sample table shows over 600,000 distinct CDR3 sequences, and 21% are seen once. The ten largest clones add up to 3% to 4.5% of the sample. Sequencing was done on a sample of blood. All receptors derive from an older man in good health.

The genes are TRBV5-1 and TRBJ1-2; possibly TRBD1 for D (6 bases). The CDR3 spans 13 residues. V lost 0 bases and J 6 bases, leaving 9 bases between the germline ends. CDR1 is SGHRS and CDR2 is YFSETQ in the germline V gene. The DNA for the CDR3 is TGCGCCAGCAGCTTGGGGGGGCAGAATGGCTACACCTTC. Its translation is CASSLGGQNGYTF.

This rearrangement joins TRBV3-1 to TRBJ1-5; D is ambiguous. Trimming stripped 1 base from V and 7 bases from J, with 14 bases between. This CDR3 is built from 15 residues. Germline V lookup: CDR1 LGHDT, CDR2 YNNKEL (reference sequence). This CDR3 is CASSQGLAGRQPQHF. In DNA, the CDR3 is TGTGCCAGCAGCCAAGGCCTCGCGGGTCGGCAGCCCCAGCATTTT.

This clonotype was seen repeatedly, ten times or more. The V and J genes are TRBV7-6 and TRBJ2-7, with D maybe TRBD1 (5 bases). CDR1 is SGHVS and CDR2 is FNYEAQ in the germline V gene. V lost 5 bases, J lost 2 bases, and 16 bases lay in between. This CDR3 comprises 15 residues. Written as DNA, the CDR3 is TGTGCCAGCAGCCCAGTGGGCAGGGAACCCTACGAGCAGTACTTC. Encoded protein: CASSPVGREPYEQYF.

This clonotype was detected only once. The chain employs TRBV4-1 and TRBJ2-3; TRBD2 is a possible D gene (6 bases). From germline, CDR1 is MGHRA and CDR2 YSYEKL. The V end lost 0 bases, the J end lost 9 bases, and 10 bases lay between the germline ends. This CDR3 has 13 amino acids. The CDR3 region is CASSQDEGGTQYF. The CDR3, as DNA: TGCGCCAGCAGCCAAGATGAGGGAGGCACGCAGTATTTT.

This clonotype was seen a handful of times. The V gene is TRBV7-9, the J gene TRBJ2-2; D is unclear. CDR3 size: 17 residues. V lost 5 bases and J lost 5, with 21 bases in between. Germline assignment: CDR1 SEHNR and CDR2 FQNEAQ (reference sequence). CDR3 in amino acids: CASSPKPVAAATGELFF. CDR3 nucleotides: TGTGCCAGCAGCCCCAAACCTGTTGCGGCAGCAACCGGGGAGCTGTTTTTT.

The chain recombines TRBV11-2 with TRBJ2-2; possibly TRBD1 for D (7 bases). The CDR3 spans 17 residues. Trimming took 5 bases from V and 0 from J, leaving 16 bases between them. Germline V CDR1 and CDR2: SGHAT, FQNNGV. CDR3 region: CASSPGAGTANTGELFF. The CDR3 region has the DNA TGTGCCAGCAGCCCCGGGGCGGGGACAGCGAACACCGGGGAGCTGTTTTTT.

This clonotype was counted at least ten times. The chain has TRBV29-1 and TRBJ2-7; tentatively, D is TRBD1 (6 bases). The V and J ends lost 6 bases and 0 bases respectively, with 15 bases between them. Germline CDR1 reads SQVTM; CDR2 reads ANQGSEA. CDR3 length: 14 amino acids. The CDR3 DNA reads as TGCAGCGTCGTGACAGGACTGAACTCCTACGAGCAGTACTTC. Its translation: CSVVTGLNSYEQYF.

As concerns this clonotype: A read error may explain this, as a much larger clone is one base away. The V gene is TRBV20-1, the J gene TRBJ2-1; tentatively, D is TRBD2 (5 bases). V was shortened by 5 bases and J by 0 bases, with 17 bases between the two germline ends. This CDR3 spans 16 amino acids. Per the germline V gene, CDR1 is DFQATT and CDR2 is SNEGSKA (reference sequence). CDR3 loop: CSAPQGSESSYNEQFF. The CDR3 DNA sequence: TGCAGTGCTCCTCAAGGTAGCGAGAGCTCCTACAATGAGCAGTTCTTC.

This clonotype has a handful of counts. The chain links TRBV7-9 to TRBJ2-3; D gene ambiguous. The CDR3 runs 14 residues. Germline V gives CDR1 SEHNR, CDR2 FQNEAQ (reference sequence). Trimming removed 3 bases from V and 2 bases from J, with 9 bases in between. The CDR3 spells CASSLATDTDTQYF. The DNA for the CDR3 is TGTGCCAGCAGCTTGGCTACTGACACAGATACGCAGTATTTT.

The genes are TRBV20-1 and TRBJ2-1; D not certain. V gave up 2 bases and J gave up 0 bases, with 11 bases separating them. The CDR3 runs 15 residues. CDR1 DFQATT and CDR2 SNEGSKA come from the germline V gene (reference sequence). The CDR3 loop reads CSARSAPSSYNEQFF. The CDR3 DNA reads as TGCAGTGCTAGAAGCGCCCCGAGCTCCTACAATGAGCAGTTCTTC.

V gene TRBV21-1 combines with J gene TRBJ2-6. TRBV21-1 represents a pseudogene. The CDR3 is 16 amino acids. The CDR3 coding sequence is TGTGCCAGCAGCATAACCGGGAGCTCTGGGGCCAACGTCCTGACTTTC. Its protein is CASSITGSSGANVLTF.

This clonotype was seen more than once but under ten times. V and J are TRBV2 and TRBJ1-2; weak D call: TRBD1 (6 bases). This CDR3 has 13 amino acids. V dropped 7 bases and J dropped 5 bases, with 14 bases sitting between them. Germline CDR1 is SNHLY and CDR2 is FYNNEI. The CDR3 loop reads CASTGERAYGYTF. The CDR3 bases are TGTGCCAGCACAGGGGAAAGGGCGTATGGCTACACCTTC.

Details on this clonotype: One end of the junction does not line up with germline, which may come from a read error. The chain is built from TRBV7-2 and TRBJ1-6; the D is unclear. CDR1 is SGHTA, CDR2 FQGNSA, per germline. This CDR3 has 16 amino acids. The CDR3 coding sequence is TGTGCCAGCAAAACCCTCACGGCAGCTTATAATCCACCCCTCCACTTT. Its protein is CASKTLTAAYNPPLHF.

This chain connects TRBV5-1 to TRBJ2-7; D remains ambiguous. The assigned J gene may be wrong: the sequence end matches TRBJ2-1 better. Germline values: CDR1 SGHRS, CDR2 YFSETQ. The CDR3 is made up of 15 amino acids. DNA of the CDR3: TGCGCCAGCAGCTTCGGACGGTCGGATTACAATGAGCAGTTCTTC. It specifies CASSFGRSDYNEQFF.

This clonotype was counted between two and nine times. The rearrangement links TRBV6-1 to TRBJ1-5; D is unresolved. CDR1 MNHNS and CDR2 SASEGT come from the germline V gene. CDR3 length: 13 residues. The V gene lost 1 base and the J gene lost 6 bases, with 7 bases spanning the gap. CDR3 in DNA: TGTGCCAGCAGTGAAGGGGGTGTTCAGCCCCAGCATTTT. This gives the protein CASSEGGVQPQHF.

A few counts support this clonotype. The rearrangement joins TRBV5-1 to TRBJ2-2; 7 bases are a match to TRBD1. The CDR3 spans 16 residues. Trimming cost V 4 bases and J 0 bases; bases outside gene matches: 6. CDR1 and CDR2 (germline): SGHRS, YFSETQ. CDR3 in DNA: TGCGCCAGCAGCACAGGGGACACCGCGAACACCGGGGAGCTGTTTTTT. This encodes CASSTGDTANTGELFF.

The chain uses TRBV6-1 and TRBJ2-5; 10 nucleotides match TRBD2. CDR3 size: 15 residues. Per the germline V gene, CDR1 is MNHNS and CDR2 is SASEGT. The trim removed 4 bases at V and 3 bases at J, leaving 5 bases unmatched. The CDR3, as DNA: TGTGCCAGCAGTGCACCGGGACTAGCGAAAGAGACCCAGTACTTC. This codes for CASSAPGLAKETQYF.

At least ten counts were recorded for this clonotype. The rearrangement uses TRBV21-1 and TRBJ2-7; the D call TRBD1 from the table was never checked on the DNA. TRBV21-1 is a pseudogene locus. The CDR3 length is 15 residues. Written as DNA, the CDR3 is TGTGCCAGCAGCAACGCAAATCCCGACAGGCCTGAGCAGTACTTC. Translating it yields CASSNANPDRPEQYF.

CDR3: CASSFGWGTATYEQYF. CDR3 nucleotide sequence: TGTGCCAGCAGCTTTGGTTGGGGGACAGCGACCTACGAGCAGTACTTC. This sequence joins TRBV7-9 and TRBJ2-5; 7 positions agree with TRBD1. The end of the DNA fits TRBJ2-7 better, so the J call may be wrong. Germline CDR1 is SEHNR and CDR2 is FQNEAQ (reference sequence). The CDR3 is 16 residues long.

This clonotype was counted once. The chain has TRBV19 and TRBJ2-5; 7 bases match TRBD2. The last part of the DNA fits TRBJ2-1 better; the J call may be wrong. The CDR3 length is 14 residues. Germline CDR1 reads LNHDA; CDR2 reads SQIVND (reference sequence). This chain's CDR3 is CASSKTSDYNEQFF. CDR3 in DNA: TGTGCCAGTAGTAAAACTAGCGACTACAATGAGCAGTTCTTC.

This chain connects TRBV6-2 or TRBV6-3 to TRBJ2-7, with TRBD2 matching over 11 bases. The CDR3 extends over 15 amino acids. Germline V gives CDR1 MNHEY, CDR2 SVGEGT. V trimming: 5 bases; J trimming: 3 bases; junction bases outside the gene matches: 6. As DNA, the CDR3 is TGTGCCAGCAGTCAGAGACTAGCGGGATTCTACGAGCAGTACTTC. This translates into CASSQRLAGFYEQYF.

The V call is TRBV28, the J call TRBJ1-6; D might be TRBD1 (6 bases). Trimming took 6 bases from V and 8 from J, leaving 11 bases between them. The CDR3 covers 13 residues. Germline CDR1 MDHEN, CDR2 SYDVKM. For the CDR3, the DNA is TGTGCCAGCAGGTCGGACAGAGATTCACCCCTCCACTTT. Its protein is CASRSDRDSPLHF.

In this sample, this clonotype turned up once. The V and J genes are TRBV20-1 and TRBJ1-1; TRBD1 matches 8 bases. CDR1 is DFQATT, CDR2 SNEGSKA, per germline (reference sequence). The CDR3 contains 18 residues. V trimming: 0 bases; J trimming: 0 bases; junction bases outside the gene matches: 12. The CDR3 DNA sequence: TGCAGTGCTAGAGAAACTGACAGGGGAATAATGATGAACACTGAAGCTTTCTTT. This sequence encodes CSARETDRGIMMNTEAFF.

This clonotype was counted only a few times. The V gene is TRBV7-9, the J gene TRBJ2-7; D unclear. Trimming shortened V by 4 bases and J by 2 bases, and 6 bases separated the two germline ends. This CDR3 region has 12 residues. The germline V gene has CDR1 SEHNR and CDR2 FQNEAQ (reference sequence). The CDR3 DNA sequence: TGTGCCAGCAGCTCTCTTCCCTACGAGCAGTACTTC. It is translated as CASSSLPYEQYF.

V and J are TRBV12-3 or TRBV12-4 and TRBJ1-1; D is perhaps TRBD1 (5 bases). The CDR3 runs 15 residues. The V gene lost 6 bases and the J gene lost 2 bases, with 16 bases spanning the gap. CDR3 DNA: TGTGCCAGCAGCCCCAACAGGCAGGGCAACACTGAAGCTTTCTTT. Its protein product is CASSPNRQGNTEAFF.

This clonotype was seen many times. This chain joins TRBV5-8 and TRBJ2-1; D is undetermined. Germline CDR1 and CDR2: SGHTS and YDEGEE. V dropped 0 bases and J dropped 2 bases, with 9 bases sitting between them. The CDR3 contains 15 residues. CDR3 in DNA: TGTGCCAGCAGCTTGGGAGACTTGCCCTACAATGAGCAGTTCTTC. Protein product: CASSLGDLPYNEQFF.

The chain recombines TRBV3-1 with TRBJ2-1, with D perhaps TRBD1 (5 bases). Trimming removed 6 bases at V and 8 bases at J, with 8 bases between. The CDR3 loop spans 11 amino acids. In germline, CDR1 is LGHDT, CDR2 YNNKEL (reference sequence). The CDR3 loop reads CASRTGHEQFF. The DNA of the CDR3 is TGTGCCAGCAGAACAGGCCATGAGCAGTTCTTC.